Below, 5 T cell receptor beta chains from the same sample are listed, as sequenced in a study of shared clonotypes between healthy human individuals. Sequenced by immunoSEQ multiplex PCR; TCRdb stores in-frame clones only, minus some. This sample has a few million clones, with nearly 97% found just once. Specimen: naive CD4+ T cells sorted from blood. Noted subset: CD45RA+ positively selected. Receptor source: a man in his late teens or twenties in good health.

This clone is a singleton in its sample. This chain joins TRBV6-5 and TRBJ1-2; weak D call: TRBD1 (6 bases). The CDR3 has 13 residues. The V and J ends lost 6 bases and 4 bases respectively, with 12 bases between them. CDR1 is MNHEY and CDR2 is SVGAGI in the germline V gene. CDR3 in DNA: TGTGCCAGCAGCCGATCAGGGGCCTATGGCTACACCTTC. It codes for CASSRSGAYGYTF.

The chain combines TRBV11-2 with TRBJ2-7; TRBD2 agrees at 9 bases. Trimming took 3 bases from V and 5 from J; bases not matched to a gene: 5. The CDR3 has 14 residues. Germline CDR1 SGHAT, CDR2 FQNNGV. CDR3 sequence reads: CASSFTGTSNEQYF. In nucleotides, the CDR3 is TGTGCCAGCAGCTTTACGGGGACTAGCAACGAGCAGTACTTC.

Concerning this clone: Other DNA sequences in this specimen translate into the identical CDR3. This chain links TRBV18 with TRBJ1-1; the D gene is possibly TRBD1 (6 bases). Trimming pared 4 bases from V and 2 bases from J, leaving 11 bases between. The CDR3 is 14 residues long. From germline, CDR1 is KGHSH and CDR2 LQKENI. The DNA for the CDR3 is TGTGCCAGCTCACTCGGACAGACTAACACTGAAGCTTTCTTT. It is translated as CASSLGQTNTEAFF.

The rearrangement joins TRBV10-1 to TRBJ1-4; D unclear. This CDR3 has 9 amino acids. Per the germline V gene, CDR1 is WNHNN and CDR2 is SYGVQD (reference sequence). With 0 bases removed from V and 17 bases from J, the gap between germline ends came to 4 bases. CDR3 loop: CASSESNFF. CDR3 DNA sequence: TGCGCCAGCAGTGAGTCTAACTTTTTT.

This sequence joins TRBV27 and TRBJ2-3; either TRBD1 or TRBD2 may fit D (5 bases each). The CDR3 is 13 residues long. Germline V CDR1 and CDR2: MNHEY, SMNVEV (reference sequence). The V gene lost 6 bases and the J gene lost 4 bases, with 11 bases spanning the gap. CDR3 amino acids: CASRGRLADTQYF. DNA of the CDR3: TGTGCCAGCAGGGGACGGTTAGCAGATACGCAGTATTTT.